This TCR beta chain derives from a study of response to subunit inactivated influenza vaccine. Each CDR3 protein gets one entry after TCRdb re-called the RT-PCR reads with MiXCR. The repertoire has 450,000 to 550,000 distinct CDR3 sequences, roughly 23% of them found once; the top ten carry around 1.8%. Details on this clonotype: Its antigen is as yet unknown.

Study-level points and caveats: After each seasonal influenza vaccination, few new T cells are recruited, the authors suggested.

Germline V gene data show CDR1 as SGHTA and CDR2 as FQGNSA. With 1 base removed from V and 11 bases from J, the gap between germline ends came to 15 bases. The CDR3 consists of 14 residues. The chain joins TRBV7-2 to TRBJ1-5, with D uncertain. The sequences come from CD4+ T cells sorted from PBMCs, collected roughly 5 days after vaccination. The origin of this receptor is a man aged 50-60 years who received an inactivated influenza vaccine. The CDR3: CASSLEALSKSQHF. The CDR3 DNA follows: TGTGCCAGCAGCTTAGAGGCCCTAAGTAAGTCCCAGCATTTT.